Detailed here is one TCR beta chain. The antigen is undetermined. Clones were sequenced by immunoSEQ multiplex PCR, and TCRdb holds only the in-frame ones, with some missing. The table records tens of thousands of clones, roughly 80% of them present only once. Time point specified: week 11, during vaccination. A 20-mer mutant IDH1 peptide at 300 ug was injected subcutaneously with topical imiquimod. This specimen comes from a study of a mutant IDH1 vaccine in newly diagnosed glioma. Study details: Averaging roughly 40 years of age, treated patients were 62.5% male and around 40% female.

The source of this sequence is a middle-aged man with glioma. This specimen was PBMCs, taken from a glioma patient whose treatment included an IDH1 peptide vaccine.

CDR3 bases: TGTGCCAGTAGTGTAATAGACAGGGGGCCTAATCAGCCCCAGCATTTT. Its protein product is CASSVIDRGPNQPQHF. This sequence joins TRBV19 and TRBJ1-5; TRBD1 matches 10 bases. CDR1 and CDR2 from the germline V gene are LNHDA and SQIVND (reference sequence). This CDR3 is built from 16 residues. Trimming at V came to 5 bases and at J to 4 bases, leaving 8 bases not matched to a gene.